This TCR beta chain came from a study of human T cells and chemical hapten exposure. On the study more broadly: Sensitization employed 2% DPC on approximately 2 cm by approximately 2 cm of upper inner arm skin. Patch tests of 0.01% DPC on the upper back were read at 6 days.

CDR3 size: 14 residues. CDR1 is MNHEY and CDR2 is SVGAGI in the germline V gene. Whole-study findings and limits: Expanded TCRs made up significantly more big CDR3 similarity clusters than controls did.

TCRdb passed the RACE reads through MiXCR, listing each CDR3 protein once. The sample consists of roughly 52,000 distinct CDR3 sequences, 9.5% to 12% of them appearing once. Time point here: patch test 1, 2 weeks after DPC sensitization. Treatment described: therapeutic diphenylcyclopropenone sensitization with weekly scalp DPC. Total RNA was extracted from unfractionated whole blood. Researchers sampled blood before each patch test went on. Note on this clonotype: No antigen is known for it. At one of its ends the junction is not consistent with the germline gene, which may arise from a read error.

The rearrangement uses TRBV6-5 and TRBJ2-7; D is undetermined. The input for sequencing was whole blood, taken in connection with sensitization to the hapten diphenylcyclopropenone (DPC). This sequence was found in a woman between 35 and 50 years old with alopecia areata. Some clones in this sample may be carry-over from other donors' samples. The chain's CDR3 is CASSPSRVSYELYF. CDR3 bases: TGTGCCAGCAGTCCGTCTCGGGTCTCCTACGAGCTGTACTTC.